This is a list of T cell receptor beta chains from one sample in a study of blood T cell repertoires in COVID-19. The data were produced by immunoSEQ multiplex PCR, yet TCRdb's version contains in-frame clones alone and is incomplete. The sample consists of 71,000 or so clones, approximately 90% of them appearing once. The sequencing input was peripheral blood. Source of these receptors: a woman younger than 35 with acute or convalescent COVID-19. The CDR3 runs from the conserved cysteine through the conserved F or W. Fields, in order: J gene, V gene, clone size, D gene, CDR3 protein, CDR3 DNA. The D gene is left open where the match is weak. Clone size, where shown, is once, few, many, or a class for clones that have expanded.

>TRBJ2-5|TRBV7-9|-|-
CASSSRREQETQYF
TGTGCCAGCAGCTCCCGGCGGGAACAAGAGACCCAGTACTTC
>TRBJ1-2|TRBV5-6|-|-
CASSLEEGIGGYTF
TGTGCCAGCAGCTTGGAGGAGGGTATCGGTGGCTACACCTTC
>TRBJ1-4|TRBV4-1|-|-
CASSQTVNEKLFF
TGCGCCAGCAGCCAAACGGTAAATGAAAAACTGTTTTTT
>TRBJ1-2|TRBV9|-|-
CASSVGQNYGYTF
TGTGCCAGCAGCGTAGGCCAGAACTATGGCTACACCTTC
>TRBJ2-7|TRBV18|-|TRBD1
CASSPPTGQGTGEQYF
TGTGCCAGCTCACCACCGACGGGACAGGGGACCGGCGAGCAGTACTTC
>TRBJ1-2|TRBV11-2|-|-
CASSFTYEDTNYGYTF
TGTGCCAGCAGCTTTACGTACGAGGATACTAACTATGGCTACACCTTC
>TRBJ2-3|TRBV14|-|TRBD1
CASSQGQGFWTDTQYF
TGTGCCAGCAGCCAGGGACAGGGTTTTTGGACAGATACGCAGTATTTT
>TRBJ1-1|TRBV6-2/TRBV6-3|once|-
CASSYDRPGLTEAFF
TGTGCCAGCAGTTATGACAGACCGGGCCTAACTGAAGCTTTCTTT
>TRBJ1-2|TRBV7-4|-|-
CASSLGIRQVMNYGYTF
TGTGCCAGCAGCTTAGGGATTCGGCAGGTCATGAACTATGGCTACACCTTC
>TRBJ2-5|TRBV4-1|-|TRBD2
CASSQDLAGRETQYF
TGCGCCAGCAGCCAAGACCTAGCGGGGAGGGAGACCCAGTACTTC
>TRBJ1-6|TRBV19|-|-
CASSIGFSDSPLHF
TGTGCCAGTAGTATCGGCTTTAGCGATTCACCCCTCCACTTT
>TRBJ2-3|TRBV15|-|-
CATSRDLGLTDTQYF
TGTGCCACCAGCAGAGATCTGGGACTCACAGATACGCAGTATTTT
>TRBJ1-5|TRBV28|-|-
CASSPALGTNQPQHF
TGTGCCAGCAGCCCCGCCCTGGGGACAAATCAGCCCCAGCATTTT
>TRBJ1-1|TRBV12-3/TRBV12-4|-|-
CASSKYINTEAFF
TGTGCCAGCAGTAAATATATAAACACTGAAGCTTTCTTT
>TRBJ2-7|TRBV27|once|TRBD1
CASSQTRQGNYEQYF
TGTGCCAGCAGTCAGACCAGACAGGGGAACTACGAGCAGTACTTC
>TRBJ2-6|TRBV5-1|-|-
CASSPAVSGANVLTF
TGCGCCAGCAGCCCAGCGGTCTCTGGGGCCAACGTCCTGACTTTC
>TRBJ2-7|TRBV11-3|-|-
CASSLGAFPPSSYEQYF
TGTGCCAGCAGCTTGGGGGCGTTCCCCCCTAGCTCCTACGAGCAGTACTTC
>TRBJ2-3|TRBV19|-|TRBD2
CASRGTSGGRADTQYF
TGTGCCAGCCGAGGGACTAGCGGGGGGCGGGCGGATACGCAGTATTTT
>TRBJ1-5|TRBV3-1/TRBV3-2|once|TRBD1
CASSQTGGNQPQHF
TGTGCCAGCAGCCAGACAGGGGGGAATCAGCCCCAGCATTTT
>TRBJ1-2|TRBV12-3/TRBV12-4|-|-
CASSTYRDGYTF
TGTGCCAGCAGTACTTACAGGGATGGCTACACCTTC
>TRBJ1-1|TRBV6-5|-|TRBD1
CASSQRQGLAFF
TGTGCCAGCAGCCAAAGACAGGGTTTAGCTTTCTTT
>TRBJ2-7|TRBV4-1|-|-
CASSQEPGVASYEQYF
TGCGCCAGCAGCCAAGAACCCGGGGTCGCATCCTACGAGCAGTACTTC
>TRBJ1-2|TRBV3-1/TRBV3-2|-|-
CASSQGTGYYTF
TGTGCCAGCAGCCAAGGGACGGGGTATTACACCTTC
>TRBJ1-5|TRBV9|-|TRBD1
CASSSTGTGDQPQHF
TGTGCCAGCAGCTCTACCGGGACAGGGGATCAGCCCCAGCATTTT
>TRBJ2-1|TRBV2|-|TRBD2
CASSTPLRGGRNEQFF
TGTGCCAGCAGTACCCCCCTCCGGGGGGGAAGGAATGAGCAGTTCTTC
>TRBJ2-3|TRBV5-6|-|TRBD2
CASSLNGLAAPSLTDTQYF
TGTGCCAGCAGCTTAAATGGACTAGCGGCCCCCTCACTCACAGATACGCAGTATTTT
>TRBJ1-1|TRBV30|-|-
CAWLPDRMRTEAFF
TGTGCCTGGCTCCCCGACAGGATGAGGACTGAAGCTTTCTTT
>TRBJ1-1|TRBV6-5|-|TRBD1
CASGGDRGNTEAFF
TGTGCCAGCGGGGGGGACAGGGGGAACACTGAAGCTTTCTTT
>TRBJ2-5|TRBV19|-|-
CASSSRGARETQYF
TGTGCCAGTAGTAGTCGGGGGGCCAGGGAGACCCAGTACTTC
>TRBJ2-3|TRBV4-3|-|TRBD2
CASSQGPGFSGRTDTQYF
TGCGCCAGCAGCCAAGGGCCCGGCTTTAGCGGGAGAACAGATACGCAGTATTTT
>TRBJ2-1|TRBV9|-|TRBD2
CASSGSSGGARNEQFF
TGTGCCAGCAGCGGATCTAGCGGGGGGGCGAGGAATGAGCAGTTCTTC
>TRBJ1-5|TRBV19|-|TRBD1
CASSITGTANQPQHF
TGTGCCAGTAGTATAACCGGGACAGCTAATCAGCCCCAGCATTTT
>TRBJ1-1|TRBV11-2|-|-
CASRQLRDGGRAFF
TGTGCCAGCAGACAGCTACGGGACGGGGGGCGAGCTTTCTTT
>TRBJ2-1|TRBV6-4|few|-
CASSVMGSGDEQFF
TGTGCCAGCAGTGTAATGGGGAGTGGCGATGAGCAGTTCTTC
>TRBJ2-5|TRBV6-1|-|-
CASSESEPQETQYF
TGTGCCAGCAGTGAAAGCGAGCCCCAAGAGACCCAGTACTTC
>TRBJ2-3|TRBV7-6|-|-
CASSLVGSPSTDTQYF
TGTGCCAGCAGCTTAGTCGGGTCCCCTAGCACAGATACGCAGTATTTT
>TRBJ1-2|TRBV5-1|-|TRBD1
CASSLNRGANYGYTF
TGCGCCAGCAGCTTGAACAGGGGGGCAAACTATGGCTACACCTTC
>TRBJ2-1|TRBV29-1|-|TRBD1
CSVVPGGAAYNEQFF
TGCAGCGTTGTTCCAGGGGGCGCGGCCTACAATGAGCAGTTCTTC
>TRBJ1-2|TRBV6-6|-|-
CASSSSINRVGGYTF
TGTGCCAGCAGTTCCTCGATAAACAGGGTTGGGGGCTACACCTTC
>TRBJ2-7|TRBV6-1|-|TRBD2
CASSEYETSVAYEQYF
TGTGCCAGCAGTGAGTACGAGACTAGCGTTGCCTACGAGCAGTACTTC
>TRBJ1-1|TRBV5-5|-|TRBD1
CASSLDRGTEAFF
TGTGCCAGCAGCTTGGACAGGGGAACTGAAGCTTTCTTT